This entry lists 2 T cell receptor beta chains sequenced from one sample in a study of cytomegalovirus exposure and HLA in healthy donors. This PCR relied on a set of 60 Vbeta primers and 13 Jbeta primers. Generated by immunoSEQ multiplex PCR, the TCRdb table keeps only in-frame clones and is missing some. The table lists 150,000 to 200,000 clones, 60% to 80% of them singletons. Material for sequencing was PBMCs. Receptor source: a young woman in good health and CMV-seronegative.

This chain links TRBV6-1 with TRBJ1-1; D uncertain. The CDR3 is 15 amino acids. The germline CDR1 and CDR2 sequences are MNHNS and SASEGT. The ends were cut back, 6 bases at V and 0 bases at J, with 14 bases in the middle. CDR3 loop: CASSPQRVVNTEAFF. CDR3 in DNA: TGTGCCAGCAGCCCGCAACGGGTGGTGAACACTGAAGCTTTCTTT.

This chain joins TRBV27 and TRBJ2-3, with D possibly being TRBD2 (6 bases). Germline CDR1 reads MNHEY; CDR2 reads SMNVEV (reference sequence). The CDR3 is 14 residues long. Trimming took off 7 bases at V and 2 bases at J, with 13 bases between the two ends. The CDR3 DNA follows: TGTGCCAGCATGAAGGGGAGGTACACAGATACGCAGTATTTT. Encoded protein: CASMKGRYTDTQYF.